This T cell receptor beta chain was obtained from a study of cytomegalovirus exposure and HLA in healthy donors. This PCR relied on a set of 60 Vbeta primers and 13 Jbeta primers. Assay used: immunoSEQ multiplex PCR; TCRdb lists only in-frame clones, some missing. The table for this sample gives around 80,000 clones. CDR1 and CDR2 from the germline V gene are SGDLS and YYNGEE. The CDR3 is 13 residues long. V lost 2 bases and J lost 4, with 9 bases in between. The clonotype originates from a man aged 40-49 years in good health and CMV-seronegative. The rearrangement links TRBV9 to TRBJ1-1; D possibly corresponds to TRBD1 (5 bases). Sequenced material: PBMCs. The CDR3 protein is CASSVPGGTEAFF. CDR3 nucleotide sequence: TGTGCCAGCAGCGTTCCCGGGGGCACTGAAGCTTTCTTT.